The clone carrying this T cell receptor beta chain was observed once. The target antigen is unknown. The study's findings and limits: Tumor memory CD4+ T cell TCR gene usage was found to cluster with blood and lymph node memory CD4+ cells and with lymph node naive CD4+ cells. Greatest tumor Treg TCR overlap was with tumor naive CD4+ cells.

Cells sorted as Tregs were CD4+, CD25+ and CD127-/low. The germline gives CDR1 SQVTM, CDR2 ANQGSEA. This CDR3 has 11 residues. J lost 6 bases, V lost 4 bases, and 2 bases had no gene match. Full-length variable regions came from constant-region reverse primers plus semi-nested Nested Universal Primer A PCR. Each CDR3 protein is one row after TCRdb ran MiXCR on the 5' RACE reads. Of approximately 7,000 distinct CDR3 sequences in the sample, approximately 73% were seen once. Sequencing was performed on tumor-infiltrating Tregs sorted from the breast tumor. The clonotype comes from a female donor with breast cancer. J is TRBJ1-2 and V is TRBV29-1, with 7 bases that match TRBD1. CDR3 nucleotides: TGCAGCGTTGGACAGGGCGATGGCTACACCTTC. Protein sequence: CSVGQGDGYTF.